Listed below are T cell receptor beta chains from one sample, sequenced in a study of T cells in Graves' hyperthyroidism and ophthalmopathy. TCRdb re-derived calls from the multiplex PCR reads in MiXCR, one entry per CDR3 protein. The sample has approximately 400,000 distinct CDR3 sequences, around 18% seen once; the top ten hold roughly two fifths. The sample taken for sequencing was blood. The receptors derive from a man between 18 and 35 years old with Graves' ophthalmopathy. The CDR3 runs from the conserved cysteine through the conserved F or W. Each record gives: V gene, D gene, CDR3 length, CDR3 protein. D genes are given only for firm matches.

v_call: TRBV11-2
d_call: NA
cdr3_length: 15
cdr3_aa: CASRGGGPMEETQYF

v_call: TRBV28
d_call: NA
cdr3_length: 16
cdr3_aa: CASLAELVQTNSPLHF

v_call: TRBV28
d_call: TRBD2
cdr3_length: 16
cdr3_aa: CASSFEFSGGRGEQFF

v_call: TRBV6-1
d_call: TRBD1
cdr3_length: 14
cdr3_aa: CASRPTGGGYGYTF

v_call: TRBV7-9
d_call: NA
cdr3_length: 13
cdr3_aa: CASSRDPAGTQYF

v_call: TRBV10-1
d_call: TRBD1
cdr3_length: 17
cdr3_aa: CASSELFRQGEESPLHF

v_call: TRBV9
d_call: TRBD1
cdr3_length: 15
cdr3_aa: CASSVATGVNTEAFF

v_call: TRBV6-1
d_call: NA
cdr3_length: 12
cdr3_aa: CASGKVGNTIYF

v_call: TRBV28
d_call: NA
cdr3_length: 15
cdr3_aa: CASSSLREINQPQHF

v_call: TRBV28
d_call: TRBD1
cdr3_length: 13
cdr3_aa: CASHRTGGYEQYF

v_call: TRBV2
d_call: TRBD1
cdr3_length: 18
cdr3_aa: CASSAHRDRGISGNTIYF

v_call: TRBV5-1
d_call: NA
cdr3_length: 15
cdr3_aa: CASARGGVQNHEQYF

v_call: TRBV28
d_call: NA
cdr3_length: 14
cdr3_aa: CASSLLKDGYEQYF

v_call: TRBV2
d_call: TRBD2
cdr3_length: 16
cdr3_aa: CASSETGGPMEETQYF

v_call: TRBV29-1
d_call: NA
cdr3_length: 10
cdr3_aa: CSGWNTEAFF

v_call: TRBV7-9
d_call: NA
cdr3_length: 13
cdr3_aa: CASSTSGDNKAFF

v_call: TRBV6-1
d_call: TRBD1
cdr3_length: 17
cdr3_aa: CASSYSYRQGTGNTIYF

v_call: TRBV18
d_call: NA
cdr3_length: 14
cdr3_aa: CASSPPGDKYGYTF

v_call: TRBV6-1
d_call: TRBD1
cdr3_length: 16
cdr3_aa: CASSSRDRGRNTEAFF

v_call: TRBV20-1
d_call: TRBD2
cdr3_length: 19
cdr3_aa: CSARDVGLAGGLETDTQYF

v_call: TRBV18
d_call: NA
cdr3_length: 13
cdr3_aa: CASSTYRGHEQFF

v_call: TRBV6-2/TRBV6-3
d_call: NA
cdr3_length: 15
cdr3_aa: CASSRYIQNTGELFF

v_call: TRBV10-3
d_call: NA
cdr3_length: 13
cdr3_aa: CAISVATQETQYF

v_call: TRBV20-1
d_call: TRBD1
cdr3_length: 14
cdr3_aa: CSALTGTGVQPQHF

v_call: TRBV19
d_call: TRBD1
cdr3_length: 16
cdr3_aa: CASSSLRDRGRDTQYF

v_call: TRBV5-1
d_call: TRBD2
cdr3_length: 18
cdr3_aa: CASSLTYDAGGSYNEQFF

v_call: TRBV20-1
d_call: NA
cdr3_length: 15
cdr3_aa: CSAQIPTGLGYEQYF

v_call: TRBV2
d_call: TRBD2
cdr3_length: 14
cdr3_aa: CASSIAGGPDTQYF

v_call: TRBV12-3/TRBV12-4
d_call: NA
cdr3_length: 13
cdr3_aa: CASSLIQSGEQFF

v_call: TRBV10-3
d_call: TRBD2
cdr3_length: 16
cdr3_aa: CAISELTRTSGYEQYF

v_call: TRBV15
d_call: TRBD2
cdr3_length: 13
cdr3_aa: CATSKNGEGEQFF

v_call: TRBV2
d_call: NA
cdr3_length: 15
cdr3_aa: CASSPDSSSYNEQFF

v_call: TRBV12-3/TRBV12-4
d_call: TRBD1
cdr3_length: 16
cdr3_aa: CASSDPGQGAQETQYF

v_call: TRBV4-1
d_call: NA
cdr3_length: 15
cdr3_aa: CASSEGWGPSRGYTF

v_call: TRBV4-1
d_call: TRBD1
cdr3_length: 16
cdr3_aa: CASSQRLQGDNQPQHF

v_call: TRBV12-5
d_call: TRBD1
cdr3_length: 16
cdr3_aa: CASGPTQTGGVTEAFF

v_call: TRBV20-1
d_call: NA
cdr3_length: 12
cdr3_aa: CSAAHPVYEAFF

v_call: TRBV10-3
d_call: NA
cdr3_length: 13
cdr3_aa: CAISEWRNTEAFF

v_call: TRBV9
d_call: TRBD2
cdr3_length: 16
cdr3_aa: CASSASSGGALDTQYF

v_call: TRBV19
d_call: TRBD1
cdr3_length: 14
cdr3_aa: CASSSQGVWAEAFF

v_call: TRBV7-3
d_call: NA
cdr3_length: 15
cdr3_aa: CASSLGEANYNEQFF

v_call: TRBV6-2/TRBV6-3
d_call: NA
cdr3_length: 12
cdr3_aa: CASAGDYNEQFF

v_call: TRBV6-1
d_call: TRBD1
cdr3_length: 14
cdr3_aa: CASSSNRGNAEAFF

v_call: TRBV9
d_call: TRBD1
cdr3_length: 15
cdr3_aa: CASSPWTGAANGYTF

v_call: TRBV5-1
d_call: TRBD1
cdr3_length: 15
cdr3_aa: CASSLEGARNSPLHF

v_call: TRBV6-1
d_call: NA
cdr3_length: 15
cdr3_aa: CASSDRRTLNTEAFF

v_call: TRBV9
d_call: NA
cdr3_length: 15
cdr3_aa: CASSLQGFGANVLTF

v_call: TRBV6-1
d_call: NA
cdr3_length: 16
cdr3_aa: CASSVLGGGSTDTQYF

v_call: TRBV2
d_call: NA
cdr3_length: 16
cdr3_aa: CASSEIGLATNEKLFF

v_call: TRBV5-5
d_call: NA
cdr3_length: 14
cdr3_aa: CASSLDSYYNEQFF

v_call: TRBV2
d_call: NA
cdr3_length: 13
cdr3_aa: CASSRPDSNEQFF

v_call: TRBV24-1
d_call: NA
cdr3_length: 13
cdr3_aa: CATSDLPVNTQYF

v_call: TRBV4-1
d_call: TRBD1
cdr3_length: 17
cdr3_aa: CASSPRADRSSYNEQFF